These T cell receptor beta chains were read from a single sample in a study of T cells in Graves' hyperthyroidism and ophthalmopathy. TCRdb reprocessed the multiplex PCR reads with MiXCR, giving one entry per CDR3 protein. The repertoire holds hundreds of thousands of distinct CDR3 sequences, with about 15% as singletons. The source material was blood. The receptors come from a woman in her late teens or twenties with Graves' hyperthyroidism. CDR3s include the opening cysteine and the closing phenylalanine or tryptophan. D genes are given only for firm matches. Rows may omit the clone size; those that give it use once, few, many or a size class.

CDR3nt	CDR3aa	abundance	d_gene	v_gene	j_gene
TGTGCCAGCAGTCAGACTAGCGGGTCCCTGGAGCAGTACTTC	CASSQTSGSLEQYF	many	TRBD2	TRBV2	TRBJ2-7
TGTGCCAGCAGCCCCGGACTAGCGGGAGTTAATACGCAGTATTTT	CASSPGLAGVNTQYF	many	TRBD2	TRBV7-2	TRBJ2-3
TGTGCCAGCAGTTTGGACGTAGGGACCTACAATGAGCAGTTCTTC	CASSLDVGTYNEQFF	many	.	TRBV6-1	TRBJ2-1
TGTGCTAGTGGTTTGGTACCAGGGGGCTATGGCTACACCTTC	CASGLVPGGYGYTF	.	TRBD1	TRBV12-5	TRBJ1-2
TGTGCCAGCTCACCCTCGGGCGGGAACACTGAAGCTTTCTTT	CASSPSGGNTEAFF	once	.	TRBV18	TRBJ1-1
TGCAGTGCGCCTACAGGGAGTCTTCCTGAAGCTTTCTTT	CSAPTGSLPEAFF	.	.	TRBV20-1	TRBJ1-1
TGTGCCAGCAGCTTAATATTCAGCTCCTACAATGAGCAGTTCTTC	CASSLIFSSYNEQFF	few	.	TRBV7-8	TRBJ2-1
TGCGCCAGCAGCCAAGAGGTCAAGTTTGCAGATACGCAGTATTTT	CASSQEVKFADTQYF	many	.	TRBV4-3	TRBJ2-3
TGTGCCAGCAGTCCGGGACTAGCGGCCCTAGACAATGAGCAGTTCTTC	CASSPGLAALDNEQFF	few	TRBD2	TRBV12-3/TRBV12-4	TRBJ2-1
TGTGCCAGCAGCCAACAAGGATCTTATGGTTCCGCCGGGGAGCTGTTTTTT	CASSQQGSYGSAGELFF	many	.	TRBV13	TRBJ2-2
TGCGCCAGCAGCTTGACAGGGACGAGCTCTGGGGCCAACGTCCTGACTTTC	CASSLTGTSSGANVLTF	.	.	TRBV5-1	TRBJ2-6
TGTGCCAGTAGGGACCCCCCGGGACAGGGACGCAATGAGCAGTTCTTC	CASRDPPGQGRNEQFF	few	TRBD1	TRBV19	TRBJ2-1
TGCAGTGCTAGAGGCGCAACCACATCCCGGACAGATACGCAGTATTTT	CSARGATTSRTDTQYF	many	.	TRBV20-1	TRBJ2-3
TGTGCCAGCAGCTCCAGACAGGGAGATCAGCCCCAGCATTTT	CASSSRQGDQPQHF	many	TRBD1	TRBV5-6	TRBJ1-5
TGCAGTGCTAGAGAAGCGGAAGTTGTAAGGGATGAGCAGTTCTTC	CSAREAEVVRDEQFF	many	.	TRBV20-1	TRBJ2-1
TGTGCCAGCACCCCCAGGGTTCGCAATCAGCCCCAGCATTTT	CASTPRVRNQPQHF	many	.	TRBV28	TRBJ1-5
TGTGCCAGCAGGCCTAAGGGGGGAGAACCCGAGCATTACTTC	CASRPKGGEPEHYF	.	.	TRBV7-9	TRBJ2-7
TGTGCCATCAGTGAGGCCTCGTCGGGCTACACCTTC	CAISEASSGYTF	few	.	TRBV10-3	TRBJ1-2
TGTGCCTGGAGGCCAGACTCCTACAATGAGCAGTTCTTC	CAWRPDSYNEQFF	few	.	TRBV30	TRBJ2-1
TGTGCCAGCAATGACCGGGACAGTCAAGAAAAACTGTTTTTT	CASNDRDSQEKLFF	.	TRBD1	TRBV6-1	TRBJ1-4
TGTGCCAGCAGCTCCGGGACTAGCGTCAATGAGCAGTTCTTC	CASSSGTSVNEQFF	.	TRBD2	TRBV7-3	TRBJ2-1
TGCGCCAGCAGCCTCCTGGGCCGGTTGCGCTCTGGGGCCAACGTCCTGACTTTC	CASSLLGRLRSGANVLTF	few	.	TRBV4-1	TRBJ2-6
TGTGCCTGGACGTGGGAGGGCCGCTACGAGCAGTACTTC	CAWTWEGRYEQYF	many	TRBD2	TRBV30	TRBJ2-7
TGTGCCACCAGTGATTTGCCCCCCGGGACTGCCACAGATACGCAGTATTTT	CATSDLPPGTATDTQYF	.	.	TRBV24-1	TRBJ2-3
TGTGCCAGCAGCCTCCAGGGGTTAGGCACCGAACTAGCGAGGTTCGCAGATACGCAGTATTTT	CASSLQGLGTELARFADTQYF	.	.	TRBV5-6	TRBJ2-3
TGCGCCAGCAGCTTGGGAGGGGGCAGATTGAACACTGAAGCTTTCTTT	CASSLGGGRLNTEAFF	few	TRBD1	TRBV5-1	TRBJ1-1
TGCAGTGCTACCGGAGGTGGCTACACCTTC	CSATGGGYTF	many	.	TRBV20-1	TRBJ1-2
TGTGCCAGCAGCCAATTTCCCGGGACTAGCGAGCTAGGGACCCAGTACTTC	CASSQFPGTSELGTQYF	.	TRBD2	TRBV3-1	TRBJ2-5
TGTGCCAGTCATGACAGGGGAGGTCAGCCCCAGCATTTT	CASHDRGGQPQHF	few	TRBD1	TRBV19	TRBJ1-5
TGTGCCAGCAGCCAAGCCTCTAGCGGACAGTTCTTC	CASSQASSGQFF	many	TRBD2	TRBV3-1	TRBJ2-1
TGTGCCAGCAGCTTAGCCCCGATGGACACCATATATTTT	CASSLAPMDTIYF	few	.	TRBV7-9	TRBJ1-3
TGTGCCAGCAGCTCCATAACGTCAGATACGCAGTATTTT	CASSSITSDTQYF	many	.	TRBV7-9	TRBJ2-3
TGTGCCAGTAGTATAGACAGGGGGCTCAACACCGGGGAGCTGTTTTTT	CASSIDRGLNTGELFF	few	TRBD1	TRBV19	TRBJ2-2
TGCAGTGCTCGGTTGGGCAGGGATGAGACCCAGTACTTC	CSARLGRDETQYF	.	.	TRBV20-1	TRBJ2-5
TGCAGTGCGACCGGGACTAGCTCAAGCGAGCAGTACTTC	CSATGTSSSEQYF	many	TRBD2	TRBV20-1	TRBJ2-7
TGTGCCAGCAGGGGAGCCGGGACATGGGGACACGAGCAGTACTTC	CASRGAGTWGHEQYF	many	.	TRBV28	TRBJ2-7
TGTGCCAGCGGGACCGAGAACCCCGGGGAGCTGTTTTTT	CASGTENPGELFF	few	.	TRBV28	TRBJ2-2
TGTGCCACTACGTTGGGGGCCGGGGAGCTGTTTTTT	CATTLGAGELFF	.	.	TRBV2	TRBJ2-2
TGTGCCAGCAGCTCAGGGGCCAGGGAGCAGTTCTTC	CASSSGAREQFF	.	.	TRBV7-2	TRBJ2-1
TGTGCCAGCAGCTACAGGGCTGGCGAGCAGTACTTC	CASSYRAGEQYF	many	.	TRBV7-9	TRBJ2-7
TGTGCCAGCAGTTCCCCGGGACAGGTGTCTCGCGAGCAGTACTTC	CASSSPGQVSREQYF	few	TRBD1	TRBV12-3/TRBV12-4	TRBJ2-7
TGTGCCAGCAGCTTAGGTCGGACAGTAAACAATGAGCAGTTCTTC	CASSLGRTVNNEQFF	.	.	TRBV7-9	TRBJ2-1
TGCGCCAGCAGCCGGCGGGGGACTAGCCTAGATACGCAGTATTTT	CASSRRGTSLDTQYF	.	TRBD2	TRBV4-1	TRBJ2-3
TGTGCCAGCAGTCCCCCAGGACAGTCCGTAGGCTACACCTTC	CASSPPGQSVGYTF	once	.	TRBV27	TRBJ1-2
TGTGCCAGCAGGGACACAGGGAGGAGCTCCTACGAGCAGTACTTC	CASRDTGRSSYEQYF	.	.	TRBV6-1	TRBJ2-7
TGCGCCAGCAGCCAAGATAGCGGGAGGGCCTACACCGGGGAGCTGTTTTTT	CASSQDSGRAYTGELFF	few	TRBD2	TRBV4-1	TRBJ2-2
TGTGCCAGCAGCTCCCCCGGGACTGAAGCTTTCTTT	CASSSPGTEAFF	many	.	TRBV11-2	TRBJ1-1
TGTGCCAGCAACCCCTCAGGGAGGAAAGCTTTCTTT	CASNPSGRKAFF	many	.	TRBV12-3/TRBV12-4	TRBJ1-1
TGTGCCACCAGCAGAGGAGAGGAGTACCAAGAGACCCAGTACTTC	CATSRGEEYQETQYF	.	.	TRBV15	TRBJ2-5
TGCAGTGCTAGAGATCACTTAGCGGGAGCGACCAAAAACATTCAGTACTTC	CSARDHLAGATKNIQYF	.	TRBD2	TRBV20-1	TRBJ2-4